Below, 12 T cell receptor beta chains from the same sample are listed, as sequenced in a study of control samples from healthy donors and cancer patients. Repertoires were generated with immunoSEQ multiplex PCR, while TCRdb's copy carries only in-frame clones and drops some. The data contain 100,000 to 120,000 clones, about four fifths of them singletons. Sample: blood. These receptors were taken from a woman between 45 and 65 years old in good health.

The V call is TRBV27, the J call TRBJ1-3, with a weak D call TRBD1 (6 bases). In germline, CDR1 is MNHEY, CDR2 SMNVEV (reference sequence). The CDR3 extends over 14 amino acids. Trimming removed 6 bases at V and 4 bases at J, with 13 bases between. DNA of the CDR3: TGTGCCAGCAGCCCAGATACAGGGGGAAACACCATATATTTT. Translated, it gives CASSPDTGGNTIYF.

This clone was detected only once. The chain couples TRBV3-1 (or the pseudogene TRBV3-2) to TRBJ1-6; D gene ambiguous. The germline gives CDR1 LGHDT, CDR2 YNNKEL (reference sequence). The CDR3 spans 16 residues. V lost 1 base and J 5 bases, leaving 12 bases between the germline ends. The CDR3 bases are TGTGCCAGCAGCCAAGGCCTGCTATTAAATAATTCACCCCTCCACTTT. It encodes CASSQGLLLNNSPLHF.

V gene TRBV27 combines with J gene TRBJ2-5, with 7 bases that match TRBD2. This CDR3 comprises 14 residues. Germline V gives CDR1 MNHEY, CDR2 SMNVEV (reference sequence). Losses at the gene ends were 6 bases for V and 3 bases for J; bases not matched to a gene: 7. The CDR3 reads CASRGGLPEETQYF. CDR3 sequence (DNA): TGTGCCAGCAGGGGGGGGTTGCCCGAAGAGACCCAGTACTTC.

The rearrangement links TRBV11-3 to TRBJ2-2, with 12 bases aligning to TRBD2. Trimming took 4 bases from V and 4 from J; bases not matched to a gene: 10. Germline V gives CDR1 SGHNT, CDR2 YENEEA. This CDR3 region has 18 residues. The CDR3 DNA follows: TGTGCCAGCAGCTCGCCGACTAGCGGGAGAACCGGCACCGGGGAGCTGTTTTTT. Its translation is CASSSPTSGRTGTGELFF. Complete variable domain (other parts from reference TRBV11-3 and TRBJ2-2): EAGVVQSPRYKIIEKKQPVAFWCNPISGHNTLYWYLQNLGQGPELLIRYENEEAVDDSQLPKDRFSAERLKGVDSTLKIQPAELGDSAVYLCASSSPTSGRTGTGELFFGEGSRLTVL.

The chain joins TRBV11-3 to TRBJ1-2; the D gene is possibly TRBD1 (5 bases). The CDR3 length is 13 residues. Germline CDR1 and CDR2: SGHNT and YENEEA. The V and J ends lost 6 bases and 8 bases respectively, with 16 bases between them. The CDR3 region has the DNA TGTGCCAGCAGTGCCCGGACATGGGGGGGCTACACCTTC. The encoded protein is CASSARTWGGYTF.

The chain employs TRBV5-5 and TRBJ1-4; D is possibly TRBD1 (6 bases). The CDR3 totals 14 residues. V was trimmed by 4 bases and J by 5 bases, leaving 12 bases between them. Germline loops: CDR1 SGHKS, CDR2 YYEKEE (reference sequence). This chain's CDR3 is CASSLNTGNEKLFF. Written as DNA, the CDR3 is TGTGCCAGCAGCCTAAATACAGGGAATGAAAAACTGTTTTTT.

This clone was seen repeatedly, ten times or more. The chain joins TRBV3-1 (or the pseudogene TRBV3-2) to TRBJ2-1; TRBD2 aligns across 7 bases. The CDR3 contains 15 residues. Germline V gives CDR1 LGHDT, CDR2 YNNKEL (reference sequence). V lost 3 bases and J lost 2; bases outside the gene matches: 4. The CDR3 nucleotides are TGTGCCAGCAGCCATCTAAGCGGGACCTACAATGAGCAGTTCTTC. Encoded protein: CASSHLSGTYNEQFF.

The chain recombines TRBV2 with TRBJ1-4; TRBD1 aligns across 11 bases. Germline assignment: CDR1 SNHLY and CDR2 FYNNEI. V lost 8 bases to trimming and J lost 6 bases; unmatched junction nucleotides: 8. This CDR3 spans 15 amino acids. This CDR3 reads CASFGQGAGDEKLFF. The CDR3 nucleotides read TGTGCCAGCTTCGGACAGGGGGCAGGAGATGAAAAACTGTTTTTT.

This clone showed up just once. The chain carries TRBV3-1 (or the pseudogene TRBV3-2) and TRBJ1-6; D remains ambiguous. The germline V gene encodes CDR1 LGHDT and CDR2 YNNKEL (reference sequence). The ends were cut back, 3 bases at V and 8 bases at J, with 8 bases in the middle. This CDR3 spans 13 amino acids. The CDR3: CASSQYLDSPLHF. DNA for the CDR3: TGTGCCAGCAGCCAGTATCTGGATTCACCCCTCCACTTT.

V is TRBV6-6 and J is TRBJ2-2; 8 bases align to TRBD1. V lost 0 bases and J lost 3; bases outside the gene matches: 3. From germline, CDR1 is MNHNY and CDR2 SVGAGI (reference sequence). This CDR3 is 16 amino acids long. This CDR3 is CASSYSGQAYTGELFF. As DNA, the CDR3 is TGTGCCAGCAGTTACTCGGGACAGGCTTACACCGGGGAGCTGTTTTTT.

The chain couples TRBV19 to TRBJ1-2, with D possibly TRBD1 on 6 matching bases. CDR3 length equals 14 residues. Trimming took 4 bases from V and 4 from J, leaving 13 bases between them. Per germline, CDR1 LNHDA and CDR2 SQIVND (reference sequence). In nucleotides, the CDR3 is TGTGCCAGTAGTACAGGGGCCCAAACCTATGGCTACACCTTC. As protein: CASSTGAQTYGYTF.

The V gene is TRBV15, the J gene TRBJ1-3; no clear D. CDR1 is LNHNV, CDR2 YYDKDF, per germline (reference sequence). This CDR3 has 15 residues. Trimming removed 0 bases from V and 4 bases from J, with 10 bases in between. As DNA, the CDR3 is TGTGCCACCAGCAGAGATTTTGGTGGAGGAAACACCATATATTTT. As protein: CATSRDFGGGNTIYF.